The entry below gives a single TCR beta chain sequence along with its context. The data were obtained in a study of blood T cell repertoires in COVID-19. In the study overall: The analysed material was cDNA or gDNA that came from T cells, B-cell-depleted T cells, or PBMCs.

CDR3 length: 16 residues. Germline V CDR1 and CDR2: SGDLS, YYNGEE. J lost 3 bases, V lost 0 bases, and 4 bases had no gene match. Participant-given clinical history determined each cohort assignment. Using immunoSEQ multiplex PCR, the repertoire was profiled, and TCRdb retains in-frame clones only, with some absent. The sample lists almost 400,000 clones; approximately 90% were seen once. The sample was PBMCs or T cells enriched from blood (not recorded which). The genes are TRBV9 and TRBJ2-2, with 8 bases lining up with TRBD2. The clonotype comes from a woman in her twenties or thirties with acute COVID-19. This CDR3 is CASSVGTSGHTGELFF. CDR3 bases: TGTGCCAGCAGCGTAGGTACTAGCGGTCACACCGGGGAGCTGTTTTTT.